This T cell receptor beta chain was found in a study of blood T cells in healthy people across ages. Sample-barcoded 5' priming and a J-beta primer mix drove a second PCR of roughly 6 to 12 cycles. TCRdb independently ran MiXCR on the 5' RACE reads; one entry per CDR3 protein. Of 850,000 to 1,100,000 distinct CDR3 sequences in the sample, roughly two fifths were seen once. This clonotype was found once. The CDR3 runs 12 residues. With 1 base removed from V and 7 bases from J, the gap between germline ends came to 8 bases. Per germline, CDR1 SSHAT and CDR2 FNYEAQ (reference sequence). This chain links TRBV7-7 with TRBJ2-7; D unresolved. The TCR sequence derives from a man younger than 35 in good health. The sample consisted of blood. CDR3 nucleotides: TGTGCCAGCAGCTTAGATTTTGGGGAGCAGTACTTC. Translating it yields CASSLDFGEQYF. The full variable domain, in which reference TRBV7-7 and TRBJ2-7 provide the parts outside the CDR3, is GAGVSQSPRYKVTKRGQDVTLRCDPISSHATLYWYQQALGQGPEFLTYFNYEAQPDKSGLPSDRFSAERPEGSISTLTIQRTEQRDSAMYRCASSLDFGEQYFGPGTRLTVT.